The clone carrying this T cell receptor (beta chain) has at least ten counts. No antigen is known for it. The entry originates in a study of T cell repertoires in cytomegalovirus infection. In the study overall: From public TCR beta signatures came an indication of both CMV infection and matching HLA type. Study-level results: Carriage of CMV together with the relevant HLA was identifiable through cumulative public TCR beta family frequency. CMV-specific TCR beta clonotypes restricted by HLA-C dominated the ex vivo response.

Germline values: CDR1 SGHTA, CDR2 FQGNSA. The CDR3 contains 13 residues. The V and J ends lost 0 bases and 7 bases respectively, with 7 bases between them. TCRdb re-derived calls from the reads in MiXCR, one entry per CDR3 protein. The repertoire includes 200,000 to 300,000 distinct CDR3 sequences, 8% to 9.5% of them detected once, and approximately 15% sits in the top ten. The sequencing sample was made of PBMCs. The receptor was isolated from a human donor in good health (CMV status not recorded). Some clones in this sample may be carry-over from other donors' samples. The chain recombines TRBV7-2 with TRBJ2-1; D remains unclear. CDR3 amino acids: CASSLARPNEQFF. CDR3 coding DNA: TGTGCCAGCAGCTTAGCGCGGCCTAATGAGCAGTTCTTC.